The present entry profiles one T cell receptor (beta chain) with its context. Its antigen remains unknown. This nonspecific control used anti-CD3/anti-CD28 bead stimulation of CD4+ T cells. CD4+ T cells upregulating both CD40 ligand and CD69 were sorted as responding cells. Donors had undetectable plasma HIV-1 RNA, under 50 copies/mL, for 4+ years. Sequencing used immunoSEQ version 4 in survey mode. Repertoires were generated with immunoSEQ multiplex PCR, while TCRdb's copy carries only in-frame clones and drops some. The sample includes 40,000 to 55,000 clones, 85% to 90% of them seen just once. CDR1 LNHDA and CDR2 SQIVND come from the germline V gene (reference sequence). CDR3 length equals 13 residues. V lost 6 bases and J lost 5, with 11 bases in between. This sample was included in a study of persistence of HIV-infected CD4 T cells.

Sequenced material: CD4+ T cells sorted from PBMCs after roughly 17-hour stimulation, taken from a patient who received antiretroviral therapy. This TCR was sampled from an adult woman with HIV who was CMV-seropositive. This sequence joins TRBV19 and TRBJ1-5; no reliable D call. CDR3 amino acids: CASSDRLDQPQHF. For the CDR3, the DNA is TGTGCCAGTAGCGACCGCTTGGATCAGCCCCAGCATTTT.